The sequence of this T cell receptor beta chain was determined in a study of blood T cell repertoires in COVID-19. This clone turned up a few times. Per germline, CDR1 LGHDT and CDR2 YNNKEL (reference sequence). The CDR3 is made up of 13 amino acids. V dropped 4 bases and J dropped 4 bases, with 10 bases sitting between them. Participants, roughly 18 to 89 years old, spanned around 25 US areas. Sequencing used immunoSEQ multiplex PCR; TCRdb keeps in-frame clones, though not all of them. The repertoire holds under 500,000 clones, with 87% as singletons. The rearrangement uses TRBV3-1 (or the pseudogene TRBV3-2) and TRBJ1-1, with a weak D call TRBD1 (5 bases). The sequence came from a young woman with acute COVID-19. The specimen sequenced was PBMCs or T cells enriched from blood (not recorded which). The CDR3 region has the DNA TGTGCCAGCAGCCTAGCTCAGGGCACTGAAGCTTTCTTT. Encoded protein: CASSLAQGTEAFF.